Only a few counts were recorded for the clone carrying this TCR beta chain. The antigen is unknown. Germline CDR1 is SGHTA and CDR2 is FQGTGA. V gave up 3 bases and J gave up 3 bases, with 4 bases separating them. CDR3 size: 12 residues. The record originates from a study of early T cells in non-severe SARS-CoV-2 infection. Whole-study context: The study sequenced bulk RNA from unsorted whole blood, with chains unpaired.

Broader study findings: Clonotype matching in VDJdb favored anti-spike CD8 responses and did not capture private and CD4 specificities.

The protocol attached unique molecular identifiers to individual cDNA molecules. TCRdb independently ran MiXCR on the 5' RACE reads; one entry per CDR3 protein. The profile covers some 80,000 distinct CDR3 sequences, with roughly 4.7% appearing a single time and approximately 7.4% taken by the ten largest. The sequencing here drew on whole blood, taken at baseline. This receptor was identified in an adult who was a healthcare worker with PCR-confirmed SARS-CoV-2 infection or an uninfected control (not recorded which). V gene TRBV7-3 combines with J gene TRBJ2-3; D not certain. The CDR3 nucleotides are TGTGCCAGCAGCTTCGGGACAGATACGCAGTATTTT. It yields the protein CASSFGTDTQYF.